The 2 T cell receptor beta chains reported below all come from one sample, sequenced in a study of OX40 agonist ivuxolimab in advanced cancers. Here immunoSEQ multiplex PCR was the method, and the copy in TCRdb shows in-frame clones only, minus some. Among some 64,000 clones listed, 70% to 90% were seen once. The sequences come from CD4+ or CD8+ T cells sorted from blood, collected in a trial of the OX40 agonist ivuxolimab. The source of these receptors is an adult with an advanced solid tumor such as melanoma, head and neck, liver or kidney cancer.

J is TRBJ2-2 and V is TRBV7-2; D remains ambiguous. The CDR3 extends over 13 amino acids. The V end was cut by 1 base, the J end by 6 bases, with 6 bases between. Germline assignment: CDR1 SGHTA and CDR2 FQGNSA. The CDR3 here is CASSLGWAGELFF. The CDR3 DNA sequence: TGTGCCAGCAGCTTAGGGTGGGCCGGGGAGCTGTTTTTT.

The CDR3 DNA follows: TGTGCCAGCAGTCCCACCGGGACAGGGGATTCACCCCTCCACTTT. Protein: CASSPTGTGDSPLHF. The rearrangement joins TRBV6-1 to TRBJ1-6; 10 bases are a match to TRBD1. Trimming cost V 5 bases and J 8 bases; bases outside gene matches: 6. CDR3 length equals 15 residues. Germline V gives CDR1 MNHNS, CDR2 SASEGT.